This T cell receptor beta chain comes out of a study of blood T cells in healthy people across ages. This CDR3 has 16 residues. The germline gives CDR1 SSHAT, CDR2 FNYEAQ (reference sequence). Study-wide results and caveats: Unknown CMV status may confound age-related changes in expanded clones.

As to this clonotype: What it binds is not known. A junction end diverges from the germline sequence, so it may reflect a read error.

It was with a sample-barcoded 5' primer and a J-beta primer mix that a second PCR of roughly 6 to 12 cycles was run. TCRdb re-called the 5' RACE reads through MiXCR, storing one row per CDR3 protein. This sample yields about 2 million distinct CDR3 sequences, of which around half are seen a single time; roughly 2% belongs to the top ten. The sequencing input was blood. The J gene is TRBJ2-1, the V gene TRBV7-7, with 10 bases lining up with TRBD1. This clonotype originated in a woman between 35 and 50 years old in good health. CDR3 sequence: CASSPRPGQGYNEQFF. The CDR3 bases are TGTGCTAGCAGCCCACGGCCGGGACAGGGGTACAATGAGCAGTTCTTC.